One and the same sample provided the 21 T cell receptor beta chains below, sequenced in a study of T cell changes during pregnancy in multiple sclerosis. Using immunoSEQ multiplex PCR, the repertoire was profiled, and TCRdb retains in-frame clones only, with some absent. The sample has 25,000 to 35,000 clones; roughly 86% are singletons. Sequenced here: CD8+ T cells from peripheral blood mononuclear cells, sampled before pregnancy. The receptor source for this set is a female donor with multiple sclerosis, enrolled in a pregnancy study.

The chain carries TRBV13 and TRBJ1-1, with unresolved D. Trimming removed 0 bases at V and 6 bases at J, with 5 bases between. The CDR3 loop spans 12 amino acids. Germline CDR1 is PRHDT and CDR2 is FYEKMQ (reference sequence). The DNA of the CDR3 is TGTGCCAGCAGCTTAGGAGAGTCTGAAGCTTTCTTT. Amino acids: CASSLGESEAFF.

This clone turned up a few times. This chain joins TRBV6-1 and TRBJ1-2, with D perhaps matching TRBD1 (5 bases). Trimming took 6 bases from V and 11 from J, leaving 10 bases between them. The CDR3 has 10 amino acids. Germline CDR1 is MNHNS and CDR2 is SASEGT. The CDR3 reads CASRGEGYTF. Written as DNA, the CDR3 is TGTGCCAGCAGGGGGGAGGGATACACCTTC.

The rearrangement uses TRBV7-9 and TRBJ2-1, with 7 bases lining up with TRBD2. With 5 bases clipped from V and 1 base from J, the junction kept 5 bases outside the gene matches. CDR3 length: 15 amino acids. In germline, CDR1 is SEHNR, CDR2 FQNEAQ (reference sequence). The DNA of the CDR3 is TGTGCCAGCAGCGGTCTAGCGGAATCCTACAATGAGCAGTTCTTC. Amino acid sequence: CASSGLAESYNEQFF.

The CDR3 region has the DNA TGTGCCAGCAGTTTATATGGGCAGGGTGGTACCAAAAACATTCAGTACTTC. Translated: CASSLYGQGGTKNIQYF. This chain links TRBV27 with TRBJ2-4; possible D gene TRBD1, 5 bases. Trimming removed 1 base at V and 2 bases at J, with 15 bases between. CDR1 is MNHEY, CDR2 SMNVEV, per germline (reference sequence). The length of the CDR3 is 17 residues.

V and J are TRBV7-9 and TRBJ2-7; TRBD1 matches at 11 bases. Germline assignment: CDR1 SEHNR and CDR2 FQNEAQ (reference sequence). The ends lost 5 bases at V and 5 bases at J; junction bases unmatched: 5. The CDR3 extends over 14 amino acids. The CDR3 DNA follows: TGTGCCAGCAGCGTGGGACAGGGGGTCAACGAGCAGTACTTC. It translates to CASSVGQGVNEQYF.

This chain's CDR3 is CASSDQAGRGTDTQYF. For the CDR3, the DNA is TGTGCCAGCAGTGACCAAGCGGGACGCGGCACAGATACGCAGTATTTT. V gene TRBV6-4 combines with J gene TRBJ2-3; TRBD2 agrees at 7 bases. This CDR3 has 16 amino acids. Unmatched junction bases numbered 6, after V lost 2 bases and J lost 1 base. Germline CDR1 and CDR2: MRHNA and SNTAGT.

V gene TRBV30 combines with J gene TRBJ1-4; 9 bases map to TRBD1. The CDR3 is made up of 14 amino acids. In germline, CDR1 is GTSNPN, CDR2 SVGIG (reference sequence). Trimming removed 2 bases from V and 6 bases from J; junction bases left unmatched: 4. The CDR3, as DNA: TGTGCCTGGAGTCCGACAGGGGGTTATGAAAAACTGTTTTTT. This translates into CAWSPTGGYEKLFF.

The rearrangement links TRBV11-3 to TRBJ2-7; D uncertain. Germline CDR1 SGHNT, CDR2 YENEEA. The CDR3 is 16 amino acids. The V end lost 6 bases, the J end lost 1 base, and 19 bases lay between the germline ends. CDR3 nucleotides: TGTGCCAGCAGTCTACTATTCTTAGTGGATTCCTACGAGCAGTACTTC. Protein product: CASSLLFLVDSYEQYF.

This clone turned up a few times. The chain is built from TRBV6-1 and TRBJ1-2, with TRBD1 identical over 7 bases. CDR1 is MNHNS, CDR2 SASEGT, per germline. CDR3 size: 15 residues. J gave up 4 bases and V 0 bases, and 5 bases lay outside the gene matches. CDR3 protein: CASSEAEGASYGYTF. Here the CDR3 DNA reads TGTGCCAGCAGTGAAGCTGAGGGGGCAAGCTATGGCTACACCTTC.

Of note for this clone: Other nucleotide sequences from this sample produce the same CDR3. The chain combines TRBV7-9 with TRBJ1-1; D unresolved. The CDR3 spans 12 residues. Germline values: CDR1 SEHNR, CDR2 FQNEAQ (reference sequence). Trimming left V 3 bases short and J 2 bases short, with 4 bases between. The CDR3 nucleotides read TGTGCCAGCAGCTTTATTAACACTGAAGCTTTCTTT. Translation gives CASSFINTEAFF.

The DNA of the CDR3 is TGTGCCTGGAGTCCGGGAGGAGAGCAGTACTTC. This codes for CAWSPGGEQYF. The V gene is TRBV30, the J gene TRBJ2-7, with 7 bases matching TRBD2. The CDR3 totals 11 residues. V shed 2 bases, J shed 7 bases, and the junction held 2 bases outside the gene matches. Germline V lookup: CDR1 GTSNPN, CDR2 SVGIG (reference sequence).

The chain employs TRBV27 and TRBJ2-7, with 16 bases lining up with TRBD2. The V segment lost 5 bases and the J segment 3 bases; nucleotides outside the gene matches: 10. Germline-derived CDR1 and CDR2 are MNHEY and SMNVEV (reference sequence). CDR3 length: 18 amino acids. Written as DNA, the CDR3 is TGTGCCAGCAGTGCCAAGGTCGGGACTAGCGGGGGGGTCTACGAGCAGTACTTC. This encodes CASSAKVGTSGGVYEQYF.

The genes are TRBV6-6 and TRBJ2-1; 11 bases align to TRBD2. The germline V gene has CDR1 MNHNY and CDR2 SVGAGI (reference sequence). The CDR3 extends over 14 amino acids. V shed 10 bases and J 2 bases; nucleotides not matched to a gene: 4. The chain's CDR3 is CAIGTSGTYNEQFF. The CDR3 DNA is TGTGCCATTGGGACTAGCGGTACCTACAATGAGCAGTTCTTC.

The chain has TRBV7-2 and TRBJ2-7; TRBD2 agrees at 14 bases. The germline V gene has CDR1 SGHTA and CDR2 FQGNSA. Losses at the gene ends were 5 bases for V and 6 bases for J; bases not matched to a gene: 3. The CDR3 extends over 14 amino acids. The CDR3 sequence is CASSRLAGGTEQYF. CDR3 DNA: TGTGCCAGCAGCAGACTAGCGGGGGGGACCGAGCAGTACTTC.

The chain couples TRBV7-3 to TRBJ1-3, with D possibly matching TRBD1 (5 bases). The CDR3 spans 15 residues. V lost 0 bases and J 3 bases, leaving 9 bases between the germline ends. CDR1 is SGHTA, CDR2 FQGTGA, per germline. In nucleotides, the CDR3 is TGTGCCAGCAGCTTAACTGTCGGGGGTGGAAACACCATATATTTT. It translates to CASSLTVGGGNTIYF.

This clone was seen more than once but under ten times. J is TRBJ1-1 and V is TRBV7-6; D is perhaps TRBD1 (5 bases). The CDR3 is 13 residues long. Per germline, CDR1 SGHVS and CDR2 FNYEAQ. V lost 5 bases, J lost 3 bases, and 10 bases lay in between. The CDR3 region is CASSIDSYTEAFF. CDR3 coding DNA: TGTGCCAGCAGCATAGACAGTTACACTGAAGCTTTCTTT.

The CDR3 loop is CAWSGSVANYGYTF. CDR3 DNA: TGTGCCTGGAGCGGGTCAGTAGCTAACTATGGCTACACCTTC. V is TRBV30 and J is TRBJ1-2; D gene ambiguous. The CDR3 loop spans 14 amino acids. Germline V CDR1 and CDR2: GTSNPN, SVGIG (reference sequence). Trimming stripped 3 bases from V and 0 bases from J, with 11 bases between.

The chain links TRBV5-6 to TRBJ1-2, with D possibly being TRBD1 (5 bases). Between the trimmed V and J ends, which lost 4 bases and 7 bases, there was a span of 17 bases. Germline V gene data show CDR1 as SGHDT and CDR2 as YYEEEE. The CDR3 runs to 14 residues. The CDR3 region is CASSTPRGERGYTF. CDR3 nucleotide sequence: TGTGCCAGCAGCACTCCCCGGGGGGAACGTGGCTACACCTTC.

This clone turned up a few times. This chain joins TRBV4-3 and TRBJ1-6; 7 positions match TRBD1. V trimming: 0 bases; J trimming: 9 bases; junction bases outside the gene matches: 8. CDR1 is LGHNA and CDR2 is YSLEER in the germline V gene. The CDR3 runs to 16 residues. CDR3 DNA sequence: TGCGCCAGCAGCCAAGATCTGGGGACAGAAGCTTCACCCCTCCACTTT. Its protein product is CASSQDLGTEASPLHF.

This clone was counted a single time. The V call is TRBV2, the J call TRBJ2-7; TRBD1 is a possible D gene (5 bases). The CDR3 is 13 residues long. The germline CDR1 and CDR2 sequences are SNHLY and FYNNEI. Trimming removed 3 bases at V and 3 bases at J, with 9 bases between. The CDR3 DNA reads TGTGCCAGCAGTGAGGACAAGGGCTACGAGCAGTACTTC. It specifies CASSEDKGYEQYF.

The chain links TRBV4-1 to TRBJ1-2; 9 bases agree with TRBD1. V trimming: 0 bases; J trimming: 5 bases; junction bases outside the gene matches: 7. Germline loops: CDR1 MGHRA, CDR2 YSYEKL. This CDR3 region has 16 residues. The DNA of the CDR3 is TGCGCCAGCAGCCAAGAGACAGGGGGGATATGGTATGGCTACACCTTC. This sequence encodes CASSQETGGIWYGYTF.